This TCR beta chain was recorded in a study of blood T cell repertoires in COVID-19. Study information: COVID-19 samples, acute and convalescent, were from the United States, Italy and Spain. In each case, the material was cDNA or gDNA derived from T cells, B-cell-depleted T cells, or PBMCs.

In the source study's methods: Using reference gene primer amplification, nucleated cell counts were estimated. Profiling relied on immunoSEQ multiplex PCR, and the TCRdb table lists in-frame clones only, not all of them. D and trimming were read from the DNA, whereas the V and J calls and clone size are those reported in that table. The sample records about 150,000 clones, about 90% being singletons. The receptor comes from a man in his sixties with acute or convalescent COVID-19. The sample was peripheral blood.

CDR3: CASSQEGGGNTIYF. CDR3 nucleotide sequence: TGTGCCAGCAGCCAAGAAGGAGGTGGAAACACCATATATTTT. The chain employs TRBV3-1 (or the pseudogene TRBV3-2) and TRBJ1-3; D is uncertain. V lost 0 bases and J lost 3, with 6 bases in between. CDR1 is LGHDT, CDR2 YNNKEL, per germline (reference sequence). There are 14 residues in the CDR3.